This T cell receptor beta chain was profiled in a study of blood T cell repertoires in COVID-19. Study-wide background: Samples representing acute and convalescent COVID-19 were sourced from the United States, Italy and Spain.

Adults between about 18 and 95 years of age took part from fewer than 30 US areas. Participants had their cohort set by participant-reported clinical history. Trimming left V 7 bases short and J 4 bases short, with 13 bases between. This CDR3 has 12 amino acids. CDR1 GTSNPN and CDR2 SVGIG come from the germline V gene (reference sequence). Clones were read by immunoSEQ multiplex PCR, and TCRdb kept only the in-frame ones, dropping some. The sample shows 200,000 to 300,000 clones, about 91% of them seen only once. This chain connects TRBV30 to TRBJ1-1; D uncertain. This sequence was found in a woman between 25 and 40 years old with acute COVID-19. What was sequenced was PBMCs or T cells enriched from blood (not recorded which). The CDR3: CASSEGTTEAFF. The CDR3 DNA follows: TGTGCCTCCTCGGAGGGAACCACTGAAGCTTTCTTT.